This paragraph reports one T cell receptor (beta chain). It has no known antigen specificity. No per-base quality is available; no much larger clone lies one base away. The CDR3 regions of human TCRbeta chains were subjected to immunosequencing. Processing in the source paper ran as follows. Repertoire TCRs were checked for matches against a reference library of SARS-CoV-2-specific TCRs that had been generated using the MIRA antigen-specificity platform. Breadth meant the fraction of unique TCRs that were SARS-CoV-2-associated, whereas depth meant the fraction of total T cells that were SARS-CoV-2-associated. Each spike-specific TCR was assigned to its reactive spike region and to a CD4 or CD8 class using the MIRA data. Log10-transformed breadth and depth values were compared by one-way ANOVA with Sidak's multiple comparisons tests. TCRdb took this table from immuneACCESS and kept in-frame rearrangements with V and J called. Such tables lack part of the clones; where checked against another copy, unresolved V genes explain under half of the gap, and the rest is unexplained. V and J calls and clone size are copied from that table; D and trimming were computed from the DNA. Counted in this sample were fewer than 150,000 clones; about 80% of them appeared once. Clones ranked in the top ten supply roughly 4.3% of the sample.

This specimen's time point label, interpreted: baseline before first vaccination. Vaccinee samples were obtained from the UK trials COV001 and COV002, which included a single-blind randomized controlled phase 2/3 trial of AZD1222 (ChAdOx1 nCoV-19) in healthy adults. Trial participant PBMC samples were collected at day 0 and day 28 after the second dose for TCRbeta chain sequencing. The CDR3 goes from the cysteine to the phenylalanine over 15 residues. Just the 45-base CDR3 DNA is kept, in frame starting at base 1. Trimming takes 7 bases from V and 5 bases from J, and the germline ends sit 18 bases apart. The CDR1 and CDR2 encoded by the germline V gene are SNHLY and FYNNEI. The data were obtained in a study of T cell responses to AZD1222 COVID-19 vaccine (dated by TCRdb to the early 2020s). Notes on the research overall: AZD1222 recipients given second doses at about 4 weeks or at about 12 weeks were pooled, since spike-specific TCR depth and breadth were not found to differ between the two schedules. TCR sequencing covered over 230 trial participants: 200 to 220 given two doses of AZD1222 and 26 given two doses of MenACWY control vaccine. Trial participants were enrolled by age into 18-55, 56-69 and 70-plus year subgroups, with about 150, 27 and 61 TCR-sequenced participants respectively. The full study reports these points: The vaccine-associated CD4 TCRs covered the entire spike protein, and the dominant responses fell in regions 160-218 and 743-854. Only five or six AZD1222 recipients were SARS-CoV-2 seropositive at baseline, limiting conclusions about previously exposed vaccinees. The 56-69-year group was small, and its depth increase did not reach significance, likely because of low power. After two AZD1222 doses, spike-specific TCR breadth and depth were significantly higher than at day 0 and than in MenACWY recipients. No day 14 peak-response samples were available, so repertoires were characterized only after the peak T cell response. Epitopes outside the regions mutated in the B.1.351 and B.1.1.7 variants were reportedly recognized by nearly half of the unique spike-specific TCRs. Most participants were white British and females outnumbered males, and the authors suggested that clonal diversity may have been underestimated.

This receptor chain uses TRBV2 and TRBJ1-5; the D gene identity is not certain. The sample here was peripheral blood, taken on day 0 of AZD1222 vaccination. The sequence was obtained from an adult in good health. The bases read TGTGCCAGCACCGGACTCCTCGGAGGGTATCAGCCCCAGCATTTT. This codes for CASTGLLGGYQPQHF.